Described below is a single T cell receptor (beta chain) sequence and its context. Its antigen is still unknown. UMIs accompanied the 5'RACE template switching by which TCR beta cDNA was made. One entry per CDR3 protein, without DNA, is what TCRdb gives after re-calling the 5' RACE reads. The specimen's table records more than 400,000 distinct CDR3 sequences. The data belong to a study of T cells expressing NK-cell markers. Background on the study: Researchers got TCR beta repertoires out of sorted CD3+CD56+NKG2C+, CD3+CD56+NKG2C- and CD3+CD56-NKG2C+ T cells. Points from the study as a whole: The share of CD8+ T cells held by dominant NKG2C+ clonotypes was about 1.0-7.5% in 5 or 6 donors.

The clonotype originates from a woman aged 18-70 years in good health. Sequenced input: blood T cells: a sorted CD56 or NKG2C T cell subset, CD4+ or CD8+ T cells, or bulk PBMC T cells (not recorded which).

This chain's CDR3 is CSARILVGANYGYTF. This chain connects TRBV20-1 to TRBJ1-2. The CDR3 is 15 amino acids. Germline CDR1 and CDR2: DFQATT and SNEGSKA (reference sequence).